This T cell receptor beta chain originates from a study of cytomegalovirus exposure and HLA in healthy donors (dated by TCRdb to the late 2010s). Study-level background: According to an earlier analysis of several hundred of the donors, 150 million to 200 million T cells yielded roughly 100 million unique TCR beta sequences and about 280 Gb of sequence data. Around 330 gigabases of sequencing data and around 85 million unique TCR sequences made up an early release that covered several hundred HLA-typed donors. The genetic ancestry cluster associated with self-reported Caucasian donors included roughly four fifths of the 350 to 500 genotyped donors. The study was designed to test whether signatures of past pathogen exposure could be identified by cataloging public T cell receptors. The T cell repertoires of under 750 subjects were profiled by immunosequencing and related to cytomegalovirus serostatus. A separate validation cohort of roughly 130 different subjects was used in addition to the roughly 670-subject first cohort. To predict cytomegalovirus infection status, the study brought together high-throughput TCR immunosequencing, statistical association of individual TCRs with disease status, and machine learning. In a later analysis, previously published TCR beta repertoires from 550 to 750 donors were re-analyzed and high-resolution HLA genotyping was added so that TCR occurrence patterns could be studied. Rather than drawing on any new phenotypic data, the later analysis identified candidate immune exposures from TCR beta sequences and the way those sequences occurred across donors. An earlier analysis of around 580 of the donors used high-throughput TCR beta sequencing to judge whether each TCR beta V gene segment behaved as functional or pseudogenic. Alongside the repertoire data, information on donor age, sex, ethnicity and CMV serostatus was compiled. A later genetic analysis took genome-wide SNP genotypes for about three fifths of the roughly 700 donors and used that subset as a discovery cohort. Every repertoire in the discovery cohort had been generated on one and the same sequencing platform. Both class I and class II loci were covered by HLA typing, at four-digit resolution. Typing coverage varied by locus: roughly 620-640 donors for A, B, C, DRB1 and DQB1; more than 500 for DQA1; around 610 for DPA1; 450 to 480 for DPB1. Because of strong linkage in the cohort, a few DR-DQ haplotypes were treated as single units for association and clustering. On average, 235,054 unique TCR beta nucleotide sequences were sequenced per donor among 398 genotyped donors of the cohort, with 15% to 20% of those sequences being non-productive.

The cohort was made up of 500 to 850 healthy bone marrow donors. All cohort members were sampled while nominally healthy, although unrecorded immune exposures were likely present. The donor was CMV seropositive and belonged to the group of 250 to 300 seropositive cohort members. Every donor gave a peripheral blood sample, and the peripheral blood mononuclear cells from that sample were used for TCR beta sequencing. The Qiagen DNeasy Blood Extraction Kit was used to extract genomic DNA from the blood cell samples. Results the study describes overall, beyond this receptor: A later analysis found that HLA-associated TCR beta chains were more clonally expanded and had lower generation probabilities than equally common non-associated chains. A later genetic analysis associated a missense DCLRE1C variant with V-gene and J-gene trimming of TCR beta chains, and an independent cohort replicated the association. According to a later analysis, TCR association rates differed among HLA loci, with DRB1 alleles showing the most associated TCRs and HLA-C alleles showing the fewest. It was suggested by the authors that the approach could potentially be generalized to other disease states and immunological phenotypes. Most CMV-associated TCR beta chains appeared to be HLA-restricted in a later analysis, and the HLA associations seemed to be driven largely by CMV exposure. A later analysis reported that several top co-occurrence clusters appeared linked to parvovirus B19, influenza, CMV and Epstein-Barr virus. Strong co-occurrence of HLA alleles, especially DR and DQ, made assigning TCR associations to individual alleles difficult. In this cohort, only TCR beta chains were sequenced, and detectable features were limited by the absence of alpha or paired-chain data. A further reported finding was that TCR beta sequences accurately predicted the HLA-A and HLA-B alleles for most subjects in the first cohort. Cytomegalovirus status was reported to be diagnosed by the classifier with high specificity and sensitivity in both the original and validation cohorts. In the study, 164 TCR beta chains were listed as associated with cytomegalovirus. In vitro tests confirmed that a few of the cytomegalovirus-associated TCR beta chains recognize cytomegalovirus antigens. Immune exposure information for the cohort was limited to CMV serostatus. Because counts were too low, seventeen rarely observed V segments, including chromosome 9 orphons, were left out of the earlier analysis of roughly 600 of the donors. Linkage disequilibrium might explain the correlated functional status among segregating V segments, but an unknown experimental factor could not be excluded. Most TCR sequences were seen in very few donors, while some public TCRs were found in many individuals. Specific HLA alleles were associated with 15,000 to 20,000 TCR beta sequences at a false discovery rate of 0.05 in a later analysis. Because some donors lacked HLA typing at each locus, the association tests relied only on the typed subset. Sequencing depth was assumed to be roughly uniform across donors in the presence/absence analyses, though that assumption may not hold. A cluster of highly shared sequence variants was judged likely to represent a technical artifact of the sequencing pipeline. A later genetic analysis reported fewer N-insertions in productive TCRs among donors in an Asian-associated ancestry cluster than the roughly 700-donor mean. Some IMGT-functional V segments, including TRBV6-2 and TRBV6-3, could not be distinguished by the 87-base-pair reads and were therefore excluded. An earlier analysis of approximately 600 of the donors showed that most TCR beta V segments appeared in productive rearrangements either about 87% or about 30% of the time, which broadly matched IMGT annotations.

The library relied on the immunoSEQ multiplex PCR assay. For the multiplex PCR, a mixture combining 60 forward primers for TCR Vbeta segments and 13 reverse primers for TCR Jbeta segments was used. A multiplex PCR assay on genomic DNA amplified the CDR3 region of rearranged TCR beta genes. On the Illumina HiSeq System, the amplified TCR beta libraries were sequenced as 87-base-pair reads. From the authors' description of their analysis: A later analysis tallied tens of millions of unique TCR beta chains across the 666 repertoires, and some 10 million of those chains were shared by two or more donors. To remove PCR and sequencing errors, raw reads were error-corrected and collapsed into unique sequences using a nearest-neighbor algorithm that merged closely related sequences. To assign V, D and J gene segments, CDR3 sequences were aligned to IMGT reference sequences. For a sequence to be retained, at least a six-nucleotide match to both a V gene segment and a J gene segment was required. Rearrangements were called productive when the CDR3 lacked stop codons and stayed in frame with V and J; all others were non-productive. Following IMGT convention, CDR3 was defined as the stretch from the second conserved V-encoded cysteine to the conserved J-encoded phenylalanine. In an earlier analysis of approximately 500 of the donors, sequences lacking an unambiguous match to a single V gene segment were excluded. In an earlier analysis of 500 to 750 of the donors, V segments were called functional above 56.7% productive rearrangements and were called segregating when the between-donor standard deviation exceeded 5%. A statistical classification framework was built to diagnose cytomegalovirus status from the catalog of TCR beta chain sequences. In a later analysis, V and J genes were assigned by comparing TCR nucleotide sequences against IMGT/GENE-DB human TR gene sequences. In a later analysis, CDR3 sequences and most-parsimonious VDJ recombination scenarios were assigned using the TCRdist pipeline. A later analysis defined each TCR beta chain by its CDR3 amino acid sequence plus V-gene family, and excluded reads lacking a unique V-gene family. As a way to deal with suspected cross-contamination and a sequencing artifact, a later analysis dropped roughly 620 nucleotide sequences that were highly shared and had low generation probability. In a later analysis, a clonal expansion index for each public chain was calculated from normalized within-repertoire ranks of inferred template counts. In a later analysis, generation probabilities were computed using a VDJ recombination model fitted to out-of-frame rearrangements, and the results were checked against IGoR. Hypergeometric tests were used in a later analysis to score TCR-TCR, TCR-HLA and TCR-CMV co-occurrence, with a repertoire-size bias correction applied to the TCR pairs. False discovery rates were estimated in a later analysis by permuting HLA or CMV assignments 20 times. A later analysis grouped co-occurring TCRs with DBSCAN, adding TCRdist sequence similarity when clustering within HLA-allele-positive subsets. Co-occurrence clustering excluded repertoires with fewer than 30,000 or more than 120,000 public chains, plus five with anomalous nucleotide sharing. In TCRdb, the immuneACCESS table is reduced to in-frame sequences with V and J assigned. These tables do not hold every clone; where another copy was compared, an unresolved V gene accounts for under half, and the others remain unexplained. The D gene and trimming were derived from the DNA, and the V and J assignments and clone size from that table. Recorded for this sample are approximately 100,000 clones; 65% to 80% of them occurred a single time. The top ten hold over 9.5% of the sample.

Of note for this clone: This receptor's antigen is unknown. No much larger clone exists at a distance of one base, and base qualities are not known.

Taken from cysteine to phenylalanine, the CDR3 has 15 residues. The retained sequence is limited to the CDR3, 45 bases, with the frame set at the first base. CDR1 and CDR2 (MNHEY, SVGAGI) derive from the germline V gene. V is pared back by 2 bases and J by 0 bases, with 5 bases lying between the germline termini. The V and J segments used are TRBV6-5 and TRBJ2-6; the best D guess is TRBD2, with 5 bases matching. The sequenced sample consisted of PBMCs. The TCR was taken from a middle-aged man in good health and CMV-seropositive. The DNA sequence reads TGTGCCAGCAGTTACCGGGGCTCTGGGGCCAACGTCCTGACTTTC. The translation is CASSYRGSGANVLTF.